This T cell receptor beta chain came from a study of T cell responses to AZD1222 COVID-19 vaccine. The V end was cut by 2 bases, the J end by 4 bases, with 17 bases between. The CDR3 spans 16 residues. Germline V gene sequence: CDR1 LNHNV, CDR2 YYDKDF (reference sequence). Here immunoSEQ multiplex PCR was the method, and the copy in TCRdb shows in-frame clones only, minus some. The top ten hold 0.85% to 1.2% of the sample, which has about 130,000 clones, roughly 92% seen once. The V call is TRBV15, the J call TRBJ1-2, with D uncertain. The receptor comes from an adult who received the AZD1222 COVID-19 vaccine. Sample: peripheral blood, taken 28 days after the second AZD1222 dose. The CDR3 sequence: CATSRSQPGSVYGYTF. CDR3 in DNA: TGTGCCACCAGCAGAAGCCAGCCGGGCTCCGTCTATGGCTACACCTTC.